This TCR beta chain comes out of a study of T cell repertoires in cytomegalovirus infection. One entry per CDR3 protein, called by TCRdb with MiXCR from the reads. Of 700,000 to 900,000 distinct CDR3 sequences listed, about 28% are singletons. The V end was cut by 5 bases, the J end by 5 bases, with 16 bases between. In germline, CDR1 is SGHNT, CDR2 YENEEA. The CDR3 is 15 residues long. Concerning this clonotype: Its antigen is unknown.

The sample was cultured CD8+ T cells from PBMCs, taken from culture after CMV antigen stimulation. V and J are TRBV11-3 and TRBJ2-1; D not certain. The sequence was collected from a human donor in good health (CMV status not recorded). Some clones in this sample may be carry-over from other donors' samples. The CDR3 DNA reads as TGTGCCAGCAGCCCCGGAACCCGCTCGGACAATGAGCAGTTCTTC. The encoded protein is CASSPGTRSDNEQFF.